The entry that follows covers one T cell receptor (beta chain) sequence. These data belong to a study of CD8 T cells in Susac syndrome. Random-hexamer reverse transcription was applied to roughly 0.45 to 1 ug RNA. TCRdb processed the immunoSEQ multiplex PCR reads anew with MiXCR; each CDR3 protein has one entry. The table includes approximately 160,000 distinct CDR3 sequences, about 94% detected once. The TCR sequence derives from a human donor in good health. The sequencing sample was made of CD4+ T cells from PBMCs.

The CDR3 here is CASGVSGRTETQYF. The CDR3 nucleotides are TGTGCCAGCGGGGTTAGCGGGCGGACAGAGACCCAGTACTTC. This sequence joins TRBV2 and TRBJ2-5, with TRBD2 matching over 7 bases. With 8 bases clipped from V and 4 bases from J, the junction kept 10 bases outside the gene matches. The CDR3 consists of 14 residues. Germline-derived CDR1 and CDR2 are SNHLY and FYNNEI.